The entry below describes one T cell receptor (beta chain). The sample originates from a study of blood T cell repertoires in COVID-19. This CDR3 contains 15 residues. V dropped 7 bases and J dropped 1 base, with 16 bases sitting between them. CDR1 and CDR2 (germline): LNHDA, SQIVND (reference sequence). Original handling: Researchers report that nucleated cell counts were estimated from reference gene primer amplification. TCRdb keeps only in-frame clones here, not all; method: immunoSEQ multiplex PCR. V, J and clone size reflect that table, while D and trimming were determined from the DNA. The sample holds about 190,000 clones, about four fifths seen once.

This clonotype was sampled from a middle-aged woman with acute or convalescent COVID-19. The rearrangement uses TRBV19 and TRBJ1-1; D call uncertain. Sequencing was done on a sample of peripheral blood. CDR3 in amino acids: CASIGLNRQNTEAFF. DNA for the CDR3: TGTGCCAGTATTGGGTTGAACAGACAGAACACTGAAGCTTTCTTT.